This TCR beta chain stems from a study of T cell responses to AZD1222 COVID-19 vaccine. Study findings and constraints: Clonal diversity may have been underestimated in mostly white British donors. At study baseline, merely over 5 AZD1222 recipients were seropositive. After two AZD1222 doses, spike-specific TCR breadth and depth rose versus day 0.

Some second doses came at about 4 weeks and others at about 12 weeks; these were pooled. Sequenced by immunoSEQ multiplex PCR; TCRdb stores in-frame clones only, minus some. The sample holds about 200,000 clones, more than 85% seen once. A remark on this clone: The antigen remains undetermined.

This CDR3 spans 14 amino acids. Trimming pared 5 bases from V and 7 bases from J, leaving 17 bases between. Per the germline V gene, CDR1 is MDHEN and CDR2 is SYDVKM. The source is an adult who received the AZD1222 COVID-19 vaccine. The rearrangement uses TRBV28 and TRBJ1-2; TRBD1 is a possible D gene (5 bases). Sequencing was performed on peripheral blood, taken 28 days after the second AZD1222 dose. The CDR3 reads CASSPPMRGSGYTF. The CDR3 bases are TGTGCCAGCAGTCCTCCCATGAGGGGCAGTGGCTACACCTTC.